This T cell receptor beta chain was recorded in a study of Ad26.COV2.S vaccination and SARS-CoV-2 variants (dated by TCRdb to about 2021). Study-level background: Donors in the vaccine arm were drawn from COV1001, a phase I-IIa trial of Ad26.COV2.S in healthy adults that was multicentre, randomized, double-blind and placebo-controlled. Investigators did not know the trial group allocation while performing experiments and assessing outcomes. Ad26.COV2.S was administered intramuscularly at 5 x 10^10 or 1 x 10^11 viral particles, either as a single shot or as two shots given 56 days apart. The specificity and breadth of SARS-CoV-2-reactive T cell receptors after Ad26.COV2.S vaccination were assessed by TCRbeta repertoire sequencing. Trial participants were randomized into five groups of five: low-dose or high-dose Ad26.COV2.S given once or twice, or placebo on both occasions. The TCR-sequenced set comprised about 30 samples: approximately 19 Ad26.COV2.S vaccine recipients, 5 placebo recipients and 8 SARS-CoV-2 convalescent individuals.

TCRbeta CDR3 regions were sequenced with the immunoSEQ Assay. After extraction, genomic DNA underwent amplification by bias-controlled multiplex PCR, followed by high-throughput sequencing. For the original study's pipeline: To quantify the absolute abundance of each unique TCRbeta CDR3 region, sequences were collapsed and filtered. T cell fraction was estimated by normalizing TCRbeta template counts to usable DNA, with usable DNA measured through amplification of reference genes found in all nucleated cells. Repertoire TCRs were annotated as SARS-CoV-2-specific when V gene, CDR3 amino acid sequence and J gene were exactly matched to a known reactive TCR set. The reference SARS-CoV-2 TCR set came from MIRA and was filtered for enrichment in COVID-19-positive ImmuneCODE repertoires, removing public or cross-reactive TCRs. Using the MIRA antigens, annotated TCRs were further analysed by specific ORF or by position within an ORF. Breadth was defined as the number of annotated unique rearrangements divided by the total number of unique productive rearrangements, and depth was defined as the summed frequency of the annotated unique rearrangements. Two-sided Wilcoxon rank-sum tests were applied when comparing TCR breadth between groups. The table was pulled from immuneACCESS by TCRdb, which kept in-frame rearrangements only. Such tables lose some clones; where checked, under half of the loss comes from unresolved V genes, and the rest has no known cause. V and J calls and clone size are copied from that table; D and trimming were computed from the DNA. The sample table records roughly 240,000 clones; 88% of these occur just once. The top ten clones comprise approximately 11% of the sample.

The treatment or condition label here, explained by the study, means: some 20 received Ad26.COV2.S at low or high dose, single or two shots; 5 received placebo; per-sample allocation not given. For vaccine and placebo recipients, repertoires were sequenced using samples collected on day 63 after the first injection. In Cohort 1b, 25 adults aged 18-55 years were enrolled at a single site in Boston, USA, between 29 July and 7 August 2020. Ad26.COV2.S was a replication-incompetent adenovirus type 26 vector that expressed a prefusion-stabilized SARS-CoV-2 spike protein derived from the original Wuhan strain. The paper's findings and limits, for the study overall: Vaccine and placebo recipients had comparable non-spike TCR breadth, which fits with the vaccine containing only spike. The authors noted that the TCR breadth and depth analyses may have underestimated total T cell responses. Compared with placebo recipients, Ad26.COV2.S recipients showed higher spike-specific TCR breadth (P = 0.0014). Comparing responses between vaccine doses or regimens was not something the study was powered to do. After vaccination, substantial breadth of spike-specific CD8+ and CD4+ T cell responses was reported.

The germline V gene provides CDR1 MDHEN and CDR2 SYDVKM. V lost 5 bases and J lost 14 bases; the stretch between them is 10 bases long. The CDR3 measures 11 amino acids from cysteine to phenylalanine. CDR3 DNA only is kept here, 33 bases in frame from base 1. As for this clone: Its specific antigen is unknown. No much larger clone is present one base from it, and per-base qualities are unavailable.

The rearranged chain carries TRBV28 and TRBJ1-6, with the D gene not confidently named. Sequencing was performed on peripheral blood, taken in a trial of Ad26.COV2.S vaccine versus placebo. The sequence was collected from a person aged 18 to 59 who received the Ad26.COV2.S COVID-19 vaccine or a placebo. For the CDR3, the sequence is CASSRGFALHF. The nucleotides read TGTGCCAGCAGTCGGGGATTTGCCCTCCACTTT.